These 18 T cell receptor beta chains were sequenced from one sample in a study of T cells expressing NK-cell markers. Each CDR3 protein gets one entry in TCRdb, which reprocessed the 5' RACE reads and gives no DNA. This table lists 500,000 to 600,000 distinct CDR3 sequences. The sample consisted of blood T cells: a sorted CD56 or NKG2C T cell subset, CD4+ or CD8+ T cells, or bulk PBMC T cells (not recorded which). The receptors were gathered from a man aged 18 to 30 in good health.

This chain links TRBV9 with TRBJ2-1; without DNA, the TCRdb call of TRBD1 cannot be checked. CDR3 length: 16 amino acids. The germline CDR1 and CDR2 sequences are SGDLS and YYNGEE. The chain's CDR3 is CASSGGGTGVGYEQFF.

This chain connects TRBV11-2 to TRBJ2-2. The CDR3 spans 14 residues. In germline, CDR1 is SGHAT, CDR2 FQNNGV. The CDR3 protein is CASSSRSDTGELFF.

This rearrangement joins TRBV12-3 or TRBV12-4 to TRBJ2-7. CDR3 size: 14 residues. The chain's CDR3 is CASSLGQVGQGQYF.

The chain carries TRBV6-5 and TRBJ1-2. The CDR3 is 14 amino acids. Germline CDR1 reads MNHEY; CDR2 reads SVGAGI. Here the CDR3 reads CASSYSINNYGYTF.

V is TRBV5-1 and J is TRBJ2-6; TCRdb calls TRBD1, which cannot be checked without DNA. The CDR3 runs 18 residues. Germline CDR1 and CDR2: SGHRS and YFSETQ. This chain's CDR3 is CASSLPGQGAPGANVLTF.

The chain links TRBV7-2 to TRBJ2-3. The CDR3 contains 15 residues. Germline V gene lookup returns CDR1 SGHTA and CDR2 FQGNSA. The CDR3 region is CASSLVRLNTDTQYF.

This chain uses TRBV12-3 or TRBV12-4 with TRBJ2-3; TCRdb returns TRBD2, unconfirmable since there is no DNA. The CDR3 spans 17 residues. The CDR3 here is CASRTLTSGSGTDTQYF.

The chain joins TRBV7-6 to TRBJ2-2. Germline CDR1 reads SGHVS; CDR2 reads FNYEAQ. This CDR3 is 15 amino acids long. The chain's CDR3 is CASSLGTAGSGELFF.

V and J are TRBV27 and TRBJ2-3; the TCRdb D gene call, TRBD2, has no DNA to confirm it. Germline-derived CDR1 and CDR2 are MNHEY and SMNVEV (reference sequence). This CDR3 region has 14 residues. The CDR3 protein is CATKSGRGGDTQYF.

The chain uses TRBV21-1 and TRBJ2-1; absent DNA, TCRdb's TRBD1 call cannot be checked. TRBV21-1 constitutes a pseudogene. This CDR3 region has 17 residues. The CDR3 is CASSKGLARPHYNEQFF.

The chain combines TRBV5-1 with TRBJ1-3; TCRdb gives TRBD1 as the D gene, but with no DNA this cannot be confirmed. CDR3 length equals 15 residues. The germline gives CDR1 SGHRS, CDR2 YFSETQ. The chain's CDR3 is CASSPGTGLGNTIYF.

The chain has TRBV20-1 and TRBJ2-5; TCRdb indicates TRBD1, and absent DNA this call remains unverified. The CDR3 totals 15 residues. Per germline, CDR1 DFQATT and CDR2 SNEGSKA (reference sequence). CDR3 sequence: CSASPERPGKETQYF.

The J gene is TRBJ1-5, the V gene TRBV20-1; no DNA is available, so the TRBD1 call from TCRdb remains unchecked. The CDR3 contains 13 residues. From germline, CDR1 is DFQATT and CDR2 SNEGSKA (reference sequence). The CDR3 spells CSARDRGDQPQHF.

CDR3 residues: CASRTGLNNEQFF. The genes are TRBV12-3 or TRBV12-4 and TRBJ2-1; TCRdb's assignment of TRBD2 cannot be checked, as there is no DNA. The CDR3 consists of 13 residues.

The chain joins TRBV20-1 to TRBJ2-7; TCRdb reports TRBD1, a call that lacks DNA to check it against. The CDR3 has 12 residues. Germline CDR1 and CDR2: DFQATT and SNEGSKA (reference sequence). The CDR3 is CSASATGIEQYF.

The J gene is TRBJ1-3, the V gene TRBV18; TCRdb's D gene call, TRBD1, goes unchecked for lack of DNA. The CDR3 is 16 amino acids. Germline lookup yields CDR1 KGHSH and CDR2 LQKENI. The chain's CDR3 is CASSLGPGEPGNTIYF.

The rearrangement links TRBV12-3 or TRBV12-4 to TRBJ2-7. The CDR3 is made up of 12 amino acids. This chain's CDR3 is CASSRRQGEQYF.

V and J are TRBV5-1 and TRBJ2-1; TCRdb's D call, TRBD1, is unchecked because there is no DNA. Germline V CDR1 and CDR2: SGHRS, YFSETQ. The CDR3 length is 15 residues. CDR3 region: CASSLGGNEYNEQFF.